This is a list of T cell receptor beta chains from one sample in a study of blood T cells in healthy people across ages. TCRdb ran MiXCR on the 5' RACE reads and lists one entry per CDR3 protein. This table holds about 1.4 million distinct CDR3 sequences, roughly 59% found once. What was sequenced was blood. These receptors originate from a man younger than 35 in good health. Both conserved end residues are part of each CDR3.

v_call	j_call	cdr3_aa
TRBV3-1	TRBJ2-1	CASSQPGRYEQFF
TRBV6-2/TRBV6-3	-	CASGHFQPTASRDEQYF
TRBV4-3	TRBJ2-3	CASSWQGADTQYF
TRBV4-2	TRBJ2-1	CASSQYTDNEQFF
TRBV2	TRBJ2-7	CASSEDGTYEQYF
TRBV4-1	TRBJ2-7	CASSHGLAFNYEQYF
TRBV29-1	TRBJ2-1	CSVASWTSGRTRGYNEQFF
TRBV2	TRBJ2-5	CAGSPGERVRYF
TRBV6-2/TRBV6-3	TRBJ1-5	CASSTQPNQPQHF
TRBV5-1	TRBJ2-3	CASSLDSGGATDTQYF
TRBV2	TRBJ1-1	CASALSQGPTEAFF
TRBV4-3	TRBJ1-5	CASSQDLGQGYSNQPQHF
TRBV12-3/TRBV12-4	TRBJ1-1	CASRHSSGGRAEAFF
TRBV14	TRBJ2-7	CASSQERNLAYEQYF
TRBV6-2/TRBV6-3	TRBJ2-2	CASSRAVGTGELFF
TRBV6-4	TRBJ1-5	CASSDFGYNQPQHF
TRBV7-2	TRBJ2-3	CASSLAPLTSGGADTQYF
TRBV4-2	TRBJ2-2	CASSQLRGANTGELFF
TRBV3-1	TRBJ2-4	CASRKTGGEGIQYF
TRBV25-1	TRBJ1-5	CASSDIGGQPQHF
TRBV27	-	CASSPRGGAHEQYF
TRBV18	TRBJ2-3	CASSPDRVVYF
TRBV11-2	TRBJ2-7	CAGSLARGPTYEQYF
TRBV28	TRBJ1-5	CASSSGRGRQPQHF
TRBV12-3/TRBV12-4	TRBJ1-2	CASTLPGDGYTF
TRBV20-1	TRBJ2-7	CSARGTSGQETRYF
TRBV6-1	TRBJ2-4	CASTLRGVNIQYF
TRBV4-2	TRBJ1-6	CASSQVGQGGSPLHF
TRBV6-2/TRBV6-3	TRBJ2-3	CASTWAGTDTQYF
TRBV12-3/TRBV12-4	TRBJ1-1	CASSPTGGNTEAFF
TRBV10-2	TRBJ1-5	CASSESAGFSNQPQHF
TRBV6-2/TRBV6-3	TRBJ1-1	CASSRPRVGTEAFF
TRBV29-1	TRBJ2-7	CSDPLISYEQYF
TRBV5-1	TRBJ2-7	CASSLEVAGYEQYF
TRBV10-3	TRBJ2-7	CAAGGSYEQYF
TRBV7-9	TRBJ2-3	CASSPRQSTDTQYF
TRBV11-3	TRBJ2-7	CASSSLWGVSYEQYF
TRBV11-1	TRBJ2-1	CASSPNSRFQFF
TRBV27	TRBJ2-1	CASSSWTAPGSGQFF
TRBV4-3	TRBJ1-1	CASSQAVRYRTEAFF
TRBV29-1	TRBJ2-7	CSGGQGHEQYF
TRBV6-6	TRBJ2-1	CASSYVRGRGSEQFF
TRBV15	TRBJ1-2	CATSLGTNKFLDYGYTF
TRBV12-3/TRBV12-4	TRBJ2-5	CASGQAGLEETQYF
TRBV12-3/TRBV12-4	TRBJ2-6	CASSLTPGANVLTF
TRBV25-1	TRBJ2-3	CASSQSWSADTQYF
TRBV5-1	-	CASAQTSESYNEQYF
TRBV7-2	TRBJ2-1	CASSSKVLRNEQFF
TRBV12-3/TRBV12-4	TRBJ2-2	CASSSQGDTNTGELFF
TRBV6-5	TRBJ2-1	CASSWVAGGVNEQFF
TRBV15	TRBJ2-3	CATGVADTQYF
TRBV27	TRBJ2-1	CASSLSGFEQFF
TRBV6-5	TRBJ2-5	CASSYSWRYQETQYF
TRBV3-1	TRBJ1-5	CASSQDPPPGGQPQHF